In its sample, the clone carrying this TCR beta chain was seen many times. This entry comes from a study of Graves' ophthalmopathy and Graves' hyperthyroidism. This CDR3 region has 16 residues. Trimming cost V 5 bases and J 2 bases; bases outside gene matches: 7. Germline V lookup: CDR1 SEHNR, CDR2 FQNEAQ (reference sequence). Clinical symptoms, serum thyroxine, TRAb, thyroid ultrasound and orbital computed tomography were relied on for diagnosis. The authors amplified TCR beta CDR3 regions, and they did so from RNA transcripts for repertoire sequencing. The first round was an RT-PCR with HTBI primers, and the second round was a multiplex PCR. A single record per CDR3 protein comes from TCRdb applying MiXCR to the multiplex PCR reads. This sample has a few hundred thousand distinct CDR3 sequences; about 40% occur once, and the top ten carry approximately 4.1%.

The sequenced material came from peripheral blood or thyroid tissue (not recorded which). This TCR was sampled from an adult man with Graves' hyperthyroidism. The chain joins TRBV7-9 to TRBJ2-7, with 12 bases aligning to TRBD2. CDR3 nucleotides: TGTGCCAGCAGCCCACGACTAGCGGGGGATCCCTACGAGCAGTACTTC. Translating gives CASSPRLAGDPYEQYF.